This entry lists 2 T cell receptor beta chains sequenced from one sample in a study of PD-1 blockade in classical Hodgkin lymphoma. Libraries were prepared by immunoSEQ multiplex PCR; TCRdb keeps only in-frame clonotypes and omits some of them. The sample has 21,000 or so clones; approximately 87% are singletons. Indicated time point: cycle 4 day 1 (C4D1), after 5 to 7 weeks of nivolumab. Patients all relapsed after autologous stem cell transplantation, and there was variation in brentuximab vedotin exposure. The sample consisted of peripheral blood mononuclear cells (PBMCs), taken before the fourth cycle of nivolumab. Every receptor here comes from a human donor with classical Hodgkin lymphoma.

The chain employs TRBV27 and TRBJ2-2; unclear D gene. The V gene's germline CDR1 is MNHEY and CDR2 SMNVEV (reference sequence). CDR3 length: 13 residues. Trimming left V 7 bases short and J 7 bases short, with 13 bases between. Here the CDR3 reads CASTPGWHGELFF. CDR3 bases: TGTGCCAGCACCCCTGGTTGGCACGGGGAGCTGTTTTTT.

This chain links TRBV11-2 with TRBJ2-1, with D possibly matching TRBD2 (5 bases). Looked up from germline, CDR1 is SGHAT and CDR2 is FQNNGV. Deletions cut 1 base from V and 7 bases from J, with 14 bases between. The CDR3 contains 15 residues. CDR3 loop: CASSLVGLRENEQFF. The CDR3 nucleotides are TGTGCCAGCAGCTTAGTTGGCCTAAGGGAGAATGAGCAGTTCTTC.